The rows below give T cell receptor beta chains drawn from one sample of a study of CD8+ T cells in alopecia areata. Profiled with immunoSEQ multiplex PCR; TCRdb holds only in-frame clones, not every one. Found here are roughly 200,000 clones, less than 45% of them singletons; the top ten hold more than 0.4%. This material consisted of CD4+ T cells sorted from blood, taken between weeks 30 and 35, from a patient treated with tofacitinib. All receptors derive from a human donor with alopecia areata. CDR3s include the opening cysteine and the closing phenylalanine or tryptophan. The D gene is left open where the match is weak. Clone size, where shown, is once, few, many, or a class for clones that have expanded.

TRBJ2-3	TRBV30	TRBD2	few	TGTGCCTGGAGCCGCGGGTTAGCGGGAGGCGATACGCAGTATTTT	CAWSRGLAGGDTQYF
TRBJ1-2	TRBV11-2	.	.	TGTGCCAGCAGCCTGGGACTCAACTATGGCTACACCTTC	CASSLGLNYGYTF
TRBJ1-1	TRBV4-2	.	few	TGTGCCAGCAGCCAAGGAATTCACATTATGAACACTGAAGCTTTCTTT	CASSQGIHIMNTEAFF
TRBJ2-1	TRBV6-1	.	.	TGTGCCAGCAGTGACCCTCACCGGGATGAGCAGTTCTTC	CASSDPHRDEQFF
TRBJ2-7	TRBV5-1	TRBD1	.	TGCGCCAGCAGCTTGGGACAGGGTGACTACGAGCAGTACTTC	CASSLGQGDYEQYF
TRBJ1-2	TRBV5-6	.	.	TGTGCCAGCAGCCCGGACAGTTCCTATGGCTACACCTTC	CASSPDSSYGYTF
TRBJ2-1	TRBV25-1	TRBD1	.	TGTGCCAGCAGTGAAGCGGGGACAGGGACTGCCAATGAGCAGTTCTTC	CASSEAGTGTANEQFF
TRBJ2-3	TRBV5-1	.	.	TGCGCCAGCAGCCAAGACACAGATACGCAGTATTTT	CASSQDTDTQYF
TRBJ2-6	TRBV18	TRBD1	.	TGTGCCAGCTCAGCCTTCGACAGGGCCGGGGCCAACGTCCTGACTTTC	CASSAFDRAGANVLTF
TRBJ1-1	TRBV6-5	.	.	TGTGCCAGCGGCGCTGGCAGGGCCACTGAAGCTTTCTTT	CASGAGRATEAFF
TRBJ2-1	TRBV27	TRBD1	.	TGTGCCAGCAGTCTACAGGGGGCGGCTTACAATGAGCAGTTCTTC	CASSLQGAAYNEQFF
TRBJ2-1	TRBV29-1	.	few	TGCAGCGTTATACGGGGGCTCAGCTCCTACAATGAGCAGTTCTTC	CSVIRGLSSYNEQFF
TRBJ1-1	TRBV7-9	.	few	TGTGCCAGCAGCTTAGGACAGAACACTGAAGCTTTCTTT	CASSLGQNTEAFF
TRBJ2-7	TRBV29-1	.	.	TGCAGCGCAAGTGCTCCTCGGGGCGAGCAGTACTTC	CSASAPRGEQYF